This TCR beta chain stems from a study of cytomegalovirus exposure and HLA in healthy donors. Across the whole study: The early release's HLA-typed donors yielded 78 million or so unique TCRs.

Study-level points and caveats: Researchers reported in a later analysis that common viral pathogens appeared linked to several top clusters. The authors listed 150 or so TCR beta chains as cytomegalovirus-associated. Based on reports, TCR beta sequences accurately predicted HLA-A and HLA-B alleles for most subjects.

V lost 5 bases, J lost 9 bases, and 13 bases lay in between. Germline V gene lookup returns CDR1 SGHNT and CDR2 YENEEA. The CDR3 loop spans 12 amino acids. PCR was performed using 60 Vbeta and 13 Jbeta primers. Measured with immunoSEQ multiplex PCR; TCRdb has only the in-frame clones, and not every one. The sample has about 130,000 clones; around 80% are singletons. This clone was recorded only once. Its matching antigen is unknown. This receptor was obtained from a woman in her forties in good health and CMV-seronegative. The gene calls are TRBV11-3 and TRBJ2-5, with D possibly being TRBD2 (5 bases). Material: PBMCs. The CDR3 region is CASSRDIGAQYF. In nucleotides, the CDR3 is TGTGCCAGCAGCCGGGATATTGGGGCCCAGTACTTC.